These 8 T cell receptor beta chains share one sample of origin, sequenced in a study of T cell responses to AZD1222 COVID-19 vaccine. The data were produced by immunoSEQ multiplex PCR, yet TCRdb's version contains in-frame clones alone and is incomplete. The top ten hold around 4.9% of the sample, which has 90,000 to 120,000 clones, approximately 90% seen once. This specimen consisted of peripheral blood, obtained 28 days after the second AZD1222 dose. The source is an adult who received the AZD1222 COVID-19 vaccine.

CDR3 nucleotide sequence: TGTGCCAGCAGTCCAGGGTGGTTGGCCTCTTCCTCCTACGAGCAGTACTTC. Its protein is CASSPGWLASSSYEQYF. The chain combines TRBV28 with TRBJ2-7; a weak D match, TRBD1 (5 bases). From germline, CDR1 is MDHEN and CDR2 SYDVKM. Trimming stripped 5 bases from V and 0 bases from J, with 20 bases between. This CDR3 region has 17 residues. Variable domain in full (rest from reference TRBV28 and TRBJ2-7): DVKVTQSSRYLVKRTGEKVFLECVQDMDHENMFWYRQDPGLGLRLIYFSYDVKMKEKGDIPEGYSVSREKKERFSLILESASTNQTSMYLCASSPGWLASSSYEQYFGPGTRLTVT.

Only one count was recorded for this clone. Other DNA sequences in the sample encode the same CDR3. The rearrangement links TRBV9 to TRBJ1-1, with D hard to call. This CDR3 spans 14 amino acids. Trimming cost V 0 bases and J 0 bases, with 6 bases left between them. From germline, CDR1 is SGDLS and CDR2 YYNGEE. CDR3 coding DNA: TGTGCCAGCAGCGTAGGACACATGAACACTGAAGCTTTCTTT. Its protein product is CASSVGHMNTEAFF.

This clone has only one observation. The gene calls are TRBV6-5 and TRBJ2-7; D is perhaps TRBD1 (6 bases). CDR3 length equals 11 residues. Trimming took off 11 bases at V and 5 bases at J, with 13 bases between the two ends. The V gene's germline CDR1 is MNHEY and CDR2 SVGAGI. In nucleotides, the CDR3 is TGTGCCTCAAATAGGGGGAACGAGCAGTACTTC. Protein product: CASNRGNEQYF.

This clone was recorded only once. The CDR3 loop is CASKTSWGTGELFF. In DNA form, the CDR3 reads TGTGCCAGCAAAACTAGTTGGGGCACCGGGGAGCTGTTTTTT. The J gene is TRBJ2-2, the V gene TRBV27; tentatively, D is TRBD2 (5 bases). V lost 7 bases, J lost 4 bases, and 13 bases lay in between. CDR1 MNHEY and CDR2 SMNVEV come from the germline V gene (reference sequence). This CDR3 comprises 14 residues.

The rearrangement joins TRBV6-5 to TRBJ2-6; D remains unclear. V lost 2 bases to trimming and J lost 0 bases, with 5 bases between them. The CDR3 runs to 15 residues. Germline loops: CDR1 MNHEY, CDR2 SVGAGI. The CDR3 spells CASSYLSSGANVLTF. The CDR3 region has the DNA TGTGCCAGCAGTTACCTGTCCTCTGGGGCCAACGTCCTGACTTTC.

The V call is TRBV23-1, the J call TRBJ1-5, with a weak D call TRBD1 (5 bases). TRBV23-1 is an ORF; its function is uncertain. V lost 2 bases, J lost 4 bases, and 15 bases lay in between. The CDR3 extends over 16 amino acids. The CDR3, as DNA: TGCGCCAGCAGTCAACACCCAGGGATAAAGAATCAGCCCCAGCATTTT. Translating it yields CASSQHPGIKNQPQHF.

The gene calls are TRBV3-1 (or the pseudogene TRBV3-2) and TRBJ2-1, with 8 bases aligning to TRBD2. From germline, CDR1 is LGHDT and CDR2 YNNKEL (reference sequence). The CDR3 contains 14 residues. V dropped 1 base and J dropped 7; count of bases not matched to a gene: 3. The CDR3 nucleotides are TGTGCCAGCAGCCAAGGCGGGGGGCTGAATGAGCAGTTCTTC. Translated: CASSQGGGLNEQFF.

The chain employs TRBV7-2 and TRBJ1-5, with D perhaps TRBD1 (5 bases). Trimming took off 5 bases at V and 3 bases at J, with 11 bases between the two ends. In germline, CDR1 is SGHTA, CDR2 FQGNSA. CDR3 length: 14 residues. The CDR3, as DNA: TGTGCCAGCAGCGAAGGGGCAGTCAATCAGCCCCAGCATTTT. Translation gives CASSEGAVNQPQHF.